A selection of T cell receptor beta chains follows, all from one sample in a study of T cells in localized non-small cell lung cancer. Sequencing used immunoSEQ multiplex PCR; TCRdb keeps in-frame clones, though not all of them. The data hold about 3,000 clones, with roughly 17% observed a single time. Source: lung tumor tissue, taken before any cancer treatment. All receptors come from a woman aged 40 to 75 with stage II lung adenocarcinoma. Each CDR3 is given with its conserved first and last residue. The order of the fields is J gene, clone size, V gene, D gene, CDR3 protein, CDR3 DNA. D genes are given only for firm matches. Size is stated for part of the rows, as once, few or many counts, or as a class when the clone is expanded.

j_gene: TRBJ2-7
abundance: few
v_gene: TRBV29-1
d_gene: TRBD1
CDR3aa: CSVGDSASYEQYF
CDR3nt: TGCAGCGTTGGGGACAGTGCCTCCTACGAGCAGTACTTC

j_gene: TRBJ2-1
abundance: large
v_gene: TRBV11-3
d_gene: TRBD1
CDR3aa: CASSPGTGYNEQFF
CDR3nt: TGTGCCAGCAGCCCCGGGACAGGCTACAATGAGCAGTTCTTC

j_gene: TRBJ2-5
abundance: few
v_gene: TRBV1
d_gene: .
CDR3aa: CASSQDSSGETQYF
CDR3nt: TGCGCCAGCAGCCAGGACTCGTCCGGAGAGACCCAGTACTTC

j_gene: TRBJ2-2
abundance: .
v_gene: TRBV28
d_gene: .
CDR3aa: CASSPPRPRELFF
CDR3nt: TGTGCCAGCAGTCCCCCTAGACCGCGGGAGCTGTTTTTT

j_gene: TRBJ2-3
abundance: medium-sized
v_gene: TRBV11-3
d_gene: TRBD2
CDR3aa: CASSPLAGGQTDTQYF
CDR3nt: TGTGCCAGCAGCCCCCTAGCGGGGGGGCAGACAGATACGCAGTATTTT

j_gene: TRBJ2-7
abundance: few
v_gene: TRBV11-3
d_gene: .
CDR3aa: CASSFSPAPDEQYF
CDR3nt: TGTGCCAGCAGCTTTAGTCCGGCCCCCGACGAGCAGTACTTC

j_gene: TRBJ1-6
abundance: .
v_gene: TRBV5-1
d_gene: TRBD1
CDR3aa: CASSPLGQVYSPLHF
CDR3nt: TGCGCCAGCAGCCCCCTGGGACAGGTATATTCACCCCTCCACTTT

j_gene: TRBJ2-5
abundance: .
v_gene: TRBV5-1
d_gene: .
CDR3aa: CASSRGVGGRETQYF
CDR3nt: TGCGCCAGCAGCCGAGGGGTGGGGGGCCGAGAGACCCAGTACTTC

j_gene: TRBJ2-7
abundance: few
v_gene: TRBV9
d_gene: .
CDR3aa: CASSVTGSSSYEQYF
CDR3nt: TGTGCCAGCAGCGTAACGGGGTCGAGCTCCTACGAGCAGTACTTC

j_gene: TRBJ2-1
abundance: .
v_gene: TRBV5-1
d_gene: TRBD2
CDR3aa: CASSLVLAGNNEQFF
CDR3nt: TGCGCCAGCAGCTTGGTCCTAGCGGGCAACAATGAGCAGTTCTTC

j_gene: TRBJ1-1
abundance: few
v_gene: TRBV11-3
d_gene: .
CDR3aa: CASSPSGTPLDTEAFF
CDR3nt: TGTGCCAGCAGCCCTTCAGGGACCCCCCTAGACACTGAAGCTTTCTTT

j_gene: TRBJ1-2
abundance: medium-sized
v_gene: TRBV9
d_gene: .
CDR3aa: CASLSGYYGYTF
CDR3nt: TGTGCCAGCCTTTCCGGATACTATGGCTACACCTTC

j_gene: TRBJ2-7
abundance: few
v_gene: TRBV19
d_gene: .
CDR3aa: CASSIDSQQGYEQYF
CDR3nt: TGTGCCAGTAGTATAGATTCCCAACAGGGATACGAGCAGTACTTC

j_gene: TRBJ1-1
abundance: .
v_gene: TRBV9
d_gene: .
CDR3aa: CASSVGQPNTEAFF
CDR3nt: TGTGCCAGCAGCGTAGGACAGCCGAACACTGAAGCTTTCTTT

j_gene: TRBJ1-3
abundance: few
v_gene: TRBV18
d_gene: .
CDR3aa: CASSPLVRGNSGNTIYF
CDR3nt: TGTGCCAGCTCACCACTTGTCAGGGGTAACTCTGGAAACACCATATATTTT

j_gene: TRBJ2-5
abundance: large
v_gene: TRBV18
d_gene: .
CDR3aa: CASSQVDLKTQYF
CDR3nt: TGTGCCAGCTCACAGGTTGATCTGAAGACCCAGTACTTC

j_gene: TRBJ2-1
abundance: medium-sized
v_gene: TRBV11-3
d_gene: TRBD1
CDR3aa: CASSRRTGTDEQFF
CDR3nt: TGTGCCAGCAGCCGAAGGACCGGGACAGATGAGCAGTTCTTC

j_gene: TRBJ1-2
abundance: .
v_gene: TRBV2
d_gene: .
CDR3aa: CASSESRQGNGYTF
CDR3nt: TGTGCCAGCAGTGAATCAAGGCAGGGGAATGGCTACACCTTC

j_gene: TRBJ2-7
abundance: medium-sized
v_gene: TRBV7-2
d_gene: .
CDR3aa: CASRLQSGAEQYF
CDR3nt: TGTGCCAGCAGGCTCCAAAGTGGGGCCGAGCAGTACTTC

j_gene: TRBJ2-1
abundance: .
v_gene: TRBV9
d_gene: .
CDR3aa: CASRRTSSYNEQFF
CDR3nt: TGTGCCAGCAGGAGGACAAGCTCCTACAATGAGCAGTTCTTC

j_gene: TRBJ1-2
abundance: medium-sized
v_gene: TRBV9
d_gene: TRBD1
CDR3aa: CASSLQRTGGLYGYTF
CDR3nt: TGTGCCAGCAGCCTACAAAGGACAGGAGGACTCTATGGCTACACCTTC

j_gene: TRBJ2-7
abundance: few
v_gene: TRBV11-3
d_gene: TRBD1
CDR3aa: CASSTRDRGDEQYF
CDR3nt: TGTGCCAGCAGCACCCGGGACAGGGGAGACGAGCAGTACTTC